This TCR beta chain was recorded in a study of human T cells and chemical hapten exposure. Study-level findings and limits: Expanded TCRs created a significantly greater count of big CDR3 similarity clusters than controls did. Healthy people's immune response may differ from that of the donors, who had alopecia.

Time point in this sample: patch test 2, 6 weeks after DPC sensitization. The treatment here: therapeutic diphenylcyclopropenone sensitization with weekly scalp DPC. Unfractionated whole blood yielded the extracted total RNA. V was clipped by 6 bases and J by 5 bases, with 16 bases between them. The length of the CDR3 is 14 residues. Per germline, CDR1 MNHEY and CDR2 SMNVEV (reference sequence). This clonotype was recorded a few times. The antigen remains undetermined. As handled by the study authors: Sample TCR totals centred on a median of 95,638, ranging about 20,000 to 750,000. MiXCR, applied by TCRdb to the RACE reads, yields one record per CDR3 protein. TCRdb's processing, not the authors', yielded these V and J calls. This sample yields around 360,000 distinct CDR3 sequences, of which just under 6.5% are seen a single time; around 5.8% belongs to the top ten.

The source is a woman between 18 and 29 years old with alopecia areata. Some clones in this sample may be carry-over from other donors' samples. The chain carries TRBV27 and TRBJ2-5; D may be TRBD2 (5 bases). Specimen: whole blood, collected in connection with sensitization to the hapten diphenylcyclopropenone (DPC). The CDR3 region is CASRVSGVDETQYF. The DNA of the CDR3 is TGTGCCAGCAGGGTGTCCGGGGTCGATGAGACCCAGTACTTC.